The 22 T cell receptor beta chains in this list originate from one sample, sequenced in a study of tumor and adjacent non-tumor tissue in lung cancer. This sample's RNA came from whole unsorted tissue. A modified ARM-PCR protocol with three rounds of nested PCR amplified TCRbeta. TCRdb passed the multiplex PCR reads through MiXCR, listing each CDR3 protein once. This table holds tens of thousands of distinct CDR3 sequences, about 67% found once. Sequencing was carried out using lung tumor tissue. These receptor sequences come from a man in his sixties with non-small cell lung cancer.

Worth noting for this clonotype: A read error is likely, as this CDR3 ends without the conserved phenylalanine or tryptophan. The DNA is omitted, as the CDR3 cannot be located on it reliably, and the CDR3 follows TCRdb's listing. The chain combines TRBV5-4 with TRBJ2-1; the table names TRBD1, a call not compared with the DNA. Ends included, the CDR3 has 13 residues. CDR1 is SGHNT and CDR2 is YYREEE in the germline V gene (reference sequence). Here the CDR3 reads CASSSGQDNEEFI.

Points on this clonotype: A read error may explain this, as a much larger clone is one base away. The J gene is TRBJ2-5, the V gene TRBV7-8; D ambiguous. The CDR3 is 12 residues long. The germline V gene encodes CDR1 SGHVS and CDR2 FQNEAQ. The CDR3 reads CANSLSVETQYF. The CDR3 bases are TGTGCCAACAGCTTATCTGTAGAGACCCAGTACTTC. The full variable domain, completed using reference TRBV7-8 and TRBJ2-5, is GAGVSQSPRYKVAKRGQDVALRCDPISGHVSLFWYQQALGQGPEFLTYFQNEAQLDKSGLPSDRFFAERPEGSVSTLKIQRTQQEDSAVYLCANSLSVETQYFGPGTRLLVL.

On this clonotype: Compared with germline, one end of the junction differs, possibly owing to a read error. J is TRBJ2-5 and V is TRBV25-1; 7 bases agree with TRBD1. The CDR3 has 15 amino acids. Germline-derived CDR1 and CDR2 are MGHDK and SYGVNS. CDR3 region: CAISAIRQGPETKYF. The DNA of the CDR3 is TGTGCCATCAGTGCCATCAGACAGGGTCCCGAGACCAAGTACTTC.

This clonotype was seen a single time. This chain links TRBV10-3 with TRBJ2-1; D gene ambiguous. The CDR3 spans 12 residues. Germline V lookup: CDR1 ENHRY, CDR2 SYGVKD. The V end was cut by 2 bases, the J end by 10 bases, with 9 bases between. The CDR3 sequence is CAISENGNEQFF. In DNA form, the CDR3 reads TGTGCCATCAGTGAGAATGGCAACGAGCAGTTCTTC.

This clonotype was detected only a few times. A much larger clone lies a single base off, so this may be a read error. DNA for the CDR3: TGTGCCAGCAGAAAACCCGTCCAAGAGACCCAGTACTTC. Its protein is CASRKPVQETQYF. The chain links TRBV6-2 or TRBV6-3 to TRBJ2-5; no clear D. This CDR3 is built from 13 residues. V was shortened by 6 bases and J by 1 base, with 9 bases between the two germline ends. Germline CDR1 MNHEY, CDR2 SVGEGT.

This clonotype was observed a handful of times. A clone one base away is much larger, so this may be a read error. This chain connects TRBV6-2 or TRBV6-3 to TRBJ2-3; no firm D call. The CDR3 runs 16 residues. Germline V CDR1 and CDR2: MNHEY, SVGEGT. The V end lost 2 bases, the J end lost 2 bases, and 14 bases lay between the germline ends. CDR3 DNA: TGTGCCAGCAGTTACACGTCGCTAGTGTCCACAGATACGCAGTATTTT. The encoded protein is CASSYTSLVSTDTQYF.

Concerning this clonotype: One end of the junction varies from germline; a read error may be responsible. V is TRBV11-3 and J is TRBJ2-7; 11 bases match TRBD1. Germline CDR1 and CDR2: SGHNT and YENEEA. This CDR3 contains 15 residues. CDR3 sequence: CASRPGTGGSYKQYF. The CDR3 DNA is TGTGCCAGCAGACCAGGGACAGGGGGTTCCTACAAGCAGTATTTC.

For this clonotype: At one boundary the junction diverges from the germline segment, which might be a read error. The rearrangement joins TRBV6-5 to TRBJ2-6; TRBD1 or TRBD2 may be the D gene (5 bases each). Germline assignment: CDR1 MNHEY and CDR2 SVGAGI. This CDR3 has 16 residues. This CDR3 is CASSYSGSSGANALTF. CDR3 DNA: TGTGCCAGCAGTTATTCGGGGAGCTCTGGGGCCAACGCCCTGACTTTC.

The chain uses TRBV5-5 and TRBJ1-3; 7 positions agree with TRBD1. The CDR3 length is 14 residues. J was trimmed by 16 bases and V by 4 bases; bases with no gene match: 17. Per germline, CDR1 SGHKS and CDR2 YYEKEE (reference sequence). The CDR3 DNA is TGTGCCAGCAGCCCGACAGGGAGTGGAAACAACATGTATTTT. It encodes CASSPTGSGNNMYF.

Only a few counts were recorded for this clonotype. The chain is built from TRBV11-2 and TRBJ2-1; the match to TRBD1 covers 7 bases. Per the germline V gene, CDR1 is SGHAT and CDR2 is FQNNGV. The CDR3 runs 15 residues. The V and J ends lost 7 bases and 1 base, in that order; junction bases with no gene match: 7. This chain's CDR3 is CASNRGTESYNEQFF. The DNA for the CDR3 is TGTGCCAGCAACCGTGGGACAGAGTCCTACAATGAGCAGTTCTTC.

The sample holds many counts of this clonotype. The rearrangement links TRBV4-1 to TRBJ1-2; D might be TRBD1 (6 bases). The germline gives CDR1 MGHRA, CDR2 YSYEKL. Trimming pared 1 base from V and 3 bases from J, leaving 18 bases between. There are 17 residues in the CDR3. CDR3 DNA sequence: TGCGCCAGCAGCCAAGGGGGAACAGGGTTGAGGGACTATGGCTACACCTTC. Translation: CASSQGGTGLRDYGYTF.

V and J are TRBV4-2 and TRBJ1-2; perhaps TRBD1 as D (5 bases). Germline V gene data show CDR1 as LGHNA and CDR2 as YNFKEQ. There are 15 residues in the CDR3. Trimming stripped 7 bases from V and 3 bases from J, with 18 bases between. The DNA for the CDR3 is TGTGCCAGCATTCTTCGCAGCGGAGGGGACTATGGCTACACCTTC. Its translation is CASILRSGGDYGYTF.

This clonotype came up a few times. The V call is TRBV28, the J call TRBJ2-7; possibly TRBD2 for D (5 bases). CDR3 length: 14 residues. Trimming took 8 bases from V and 0 from J, leaving 14 bases between them. Per germline, CDR1 MDHEN and CDR2 SYDVKM. The CDR3 sequence: CASEISGSSYEQYF. The CDR3 DNA is TGTGCCAGCGAAATCAGCGGTAGCTCCTACGAGCAGTACTTC.

Only a few counts were recorded for this clonotype. This chain connects TRBV25-1 to TRBJ2-2, with 13 bases identical to TRBD2. Trimming took 7 bases from V and 5 from J; bases not matched to a gene: 19. In germline, CDR1 is MGHDK, CDR2 SYGVNS. The CDR3 covers 20 residues. The CDR3 coding sequence is TGTGCCAGCACTAGTGGCTCGCTAAAAGGGACTAGCGGGAAAACCGGGGAGCTGTTTTTT. This sequence encodes CASTSGSLKGTSGKTGELFF.

In the case of this clonotype: A much larger clonotype is one base distant, so this may be a read error. The chain employs TRBV7-8 and TRBJ2-7; 9 bases fit TRBD2. The CDR3 length is 15 residues. Germline CDR1 reads SGHVS; CDR2 reads FQNEAQ. Trimming removed 1 base from V and 3 bases from J; junction bases left unmatched: 4. CDR3 protein: CASSLETSGLYEQYF. DNA of the CDR3: TGTGCCAGCAGCTTAGAGACTAGCGGTCTCTACGAGCAGTACTTC.

The chain has TRBV6-2 or TRBV6-3 and TRBJ2-1; 10 bases match TRBD1. The CDR3 is 18 residues long. CDR1 and CDR2 (germline): MNHEY, SVGEGT. After removal of 2 bases from V and 0 bases from J, the junction contained 7 bases not matched to a gene. This CDR3 is CASSYGRQGASSYNEQFF. CDR3 DNA sequence: TGTGCCAGCAGTTACGGGCGACAGGGGGCTAGCTCCTACAATGAGCAGTTCTTC.

Only one count was recorded for this clonotype. The junction and the germline gene differ at one end; a read error may be behind it. This chain links TRBV11-2 with TRBJ1-5; 8 bases align to TRBD1. The CDR3 has 15 residues. Germline V gene data show CDR1 as SGHAT and CDR2 as FQNNGV. The CDR3 loop is CANSLGRGQHQPQHF. CDR3 nucleotides: TGTGCCAACAGCTTAGGCAGGGGGCAGCATCAGCCCCAGCATTTT.

Note on this clonotype: Without the conserved terminal phenylalanine or tryptophan, this CDR3 likely stems from a read error. This chain joins TRBV6-2 or TRBV6-3 and TRBJ2-7; no definite D call. The ends were cut back, 6 bases at V and 3 bases at J, with 6 bases in the middle. The germline gives CDR1 MNHEY, CDR2 SVGEGT. The CDR3 totals 11 residues. Here the CDR3 reads CASSNIYEQYL. The CDR3 nucleotides are TGTGCCAGCAGCAATATCTACGAGCAGTACTTG.

This clonotype was counted at least ten times. The rearrangement uses TRBV30 and TRBJ2-1, with D perhaps TRBD2 (6 bases). Germline V gives CDR1 GTSNPN, CDR2 SVGIG (reference sequence). V lost 3 bases, J lost 2 bases, and 17 bases lay in between. CDR3 length equals 16 residues. CDR3 sequence (DNA): TGTGCCTGGAGGCAGGTCAGTAGCGGCCCCTACAATGAGCAGTTCTTC. Translation gives CAWRQVSSGPYNEQFF.

Regarding this clonotype: An end of the junction does not agree with germline; a read error may underlie this. This chain links TRBV6-2 or TRBV6-3 with TRBJ1-2; D unclear. Germline assignment: CDR1 MNHEY and CDR2 SVGEGT. The length of the CDR3 is 16 residues. CDR3 protein: CASGYSMGNADYGYTF. The DNA for the CDR3 is TGTGCCAGCGGTTACTCGATGGGTAACGCTGATTATGGCTACACCTTT.

On this clonotype itself: One end of the junction is discordant with germline, which a read error may explain. The chain has TRBV5-8 and TRBJ2-1; TRBD2 matches at 9 bases. CDR1 is SGHTS, CDR2 YDEGEE, per germline. The CDR3 loop spans 13 amino acids. The CDR3 protein is CASSLPTSGLWFF. In DNA form, the CDR3 reads TGTGCCAGCAGCTTGCCGACTAGCGGCCTTTGGTTTTTC.

This clonotype was detected a few times. The chain is built from TRBV4-2 and TRBJ1-1; D ambiguous. The CDR3 runs to 13 residues. Trimming took off 3 bases at V and 10 bases at J, with 15 bases between the two ends. CDR1 is LGHNA and CDR2 is YNFKEQ in the germline V gene. The CDR3 sequence: CASSHKKGGVAFF. The CDR3 nucleotides are TGTGCCAGCAGCCATAAAAAGGGAGGTGTAGCTTTCTTT.